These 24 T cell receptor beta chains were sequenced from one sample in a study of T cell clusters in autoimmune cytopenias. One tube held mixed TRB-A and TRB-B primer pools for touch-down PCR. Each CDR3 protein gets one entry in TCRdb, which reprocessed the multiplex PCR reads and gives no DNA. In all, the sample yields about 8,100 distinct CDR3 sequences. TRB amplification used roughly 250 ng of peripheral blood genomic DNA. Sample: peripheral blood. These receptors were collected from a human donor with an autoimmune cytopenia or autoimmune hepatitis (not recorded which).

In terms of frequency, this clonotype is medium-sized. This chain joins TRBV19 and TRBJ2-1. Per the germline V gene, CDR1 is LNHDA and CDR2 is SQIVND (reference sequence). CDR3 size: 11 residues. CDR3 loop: CASKEYNEQFF.

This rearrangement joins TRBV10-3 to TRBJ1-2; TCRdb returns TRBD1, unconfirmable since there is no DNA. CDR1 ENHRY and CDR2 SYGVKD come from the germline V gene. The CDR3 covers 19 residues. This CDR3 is CAISNNPGQKRGLRDGYTF.

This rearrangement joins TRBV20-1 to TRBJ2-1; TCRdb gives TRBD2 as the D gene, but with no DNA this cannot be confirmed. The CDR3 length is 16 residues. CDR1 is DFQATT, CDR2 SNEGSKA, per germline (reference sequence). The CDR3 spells CSATRAGGKYYNEQFF.

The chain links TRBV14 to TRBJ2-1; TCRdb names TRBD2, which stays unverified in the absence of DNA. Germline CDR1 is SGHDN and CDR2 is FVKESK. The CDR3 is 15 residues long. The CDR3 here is CASSQGTSDYNEQFF.

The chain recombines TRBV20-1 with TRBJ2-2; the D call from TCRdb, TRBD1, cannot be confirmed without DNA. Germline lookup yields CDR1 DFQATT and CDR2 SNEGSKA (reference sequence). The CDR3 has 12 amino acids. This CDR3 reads CSASGMYGELFF.

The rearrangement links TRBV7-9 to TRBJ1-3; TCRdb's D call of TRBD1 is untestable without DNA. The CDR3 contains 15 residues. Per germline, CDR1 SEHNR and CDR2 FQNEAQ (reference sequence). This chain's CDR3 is CASSPQGGPGNTIYF.

The CDR3 sequence is CASSTFNLQGRKNIQYF. J is TRBJ2-4 and V is TRBV5-4; the D call of TRBD1 rests on TCRdb alone, since no DNA is present to check it. Germline values: CDR1 SGHNT, CDR2 YYREEE (reference sequence). The CDR3 consists of 17 residues.

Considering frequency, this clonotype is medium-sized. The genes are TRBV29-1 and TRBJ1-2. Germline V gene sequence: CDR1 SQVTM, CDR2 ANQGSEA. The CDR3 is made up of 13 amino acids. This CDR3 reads CSVGDRTNYGYTF.

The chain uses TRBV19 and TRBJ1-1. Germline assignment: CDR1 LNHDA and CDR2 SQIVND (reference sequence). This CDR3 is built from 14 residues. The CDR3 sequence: CASSPRLGSTEAFF.

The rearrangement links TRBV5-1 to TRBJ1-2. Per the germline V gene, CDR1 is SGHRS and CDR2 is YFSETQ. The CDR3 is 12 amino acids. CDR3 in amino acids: CASSLSAYGYTF.

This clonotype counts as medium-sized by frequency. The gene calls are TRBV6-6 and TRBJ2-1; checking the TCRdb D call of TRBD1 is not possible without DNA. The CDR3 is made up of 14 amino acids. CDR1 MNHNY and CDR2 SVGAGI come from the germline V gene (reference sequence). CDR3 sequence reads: CASRRRQGGDEQFF.

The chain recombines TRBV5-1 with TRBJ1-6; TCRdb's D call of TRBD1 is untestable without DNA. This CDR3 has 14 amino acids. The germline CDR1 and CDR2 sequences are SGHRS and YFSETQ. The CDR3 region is CASSPGASNSPLHF.

CDR3: CASSAGWTNYGYTF. The chain links TRBV7-2 to TRBJ1-2. This CDR3 has 14 residues. Germline-derived CDR1 and CDR2 are SGHTA and FQGNSA.

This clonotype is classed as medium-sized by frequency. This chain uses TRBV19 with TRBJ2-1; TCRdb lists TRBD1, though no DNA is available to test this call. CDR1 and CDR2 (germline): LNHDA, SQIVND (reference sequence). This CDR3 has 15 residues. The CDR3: CASILQGGSPNEQFF.

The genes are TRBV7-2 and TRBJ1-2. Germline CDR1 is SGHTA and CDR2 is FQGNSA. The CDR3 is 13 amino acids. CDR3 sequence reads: CASSLNGGDGYTF.

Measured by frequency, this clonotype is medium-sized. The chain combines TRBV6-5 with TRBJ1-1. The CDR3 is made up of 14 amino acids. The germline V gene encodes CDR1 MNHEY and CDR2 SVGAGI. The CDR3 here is CASSYSTGRTEAFF.

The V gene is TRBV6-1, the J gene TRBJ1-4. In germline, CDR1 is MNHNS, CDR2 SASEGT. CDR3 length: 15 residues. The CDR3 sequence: CASENRWGGSEKLFF.

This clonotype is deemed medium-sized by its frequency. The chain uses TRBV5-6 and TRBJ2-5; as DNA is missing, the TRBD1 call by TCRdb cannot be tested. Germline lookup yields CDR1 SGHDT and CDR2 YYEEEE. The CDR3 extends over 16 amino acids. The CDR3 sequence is CASPSRWGQGQETQYF.

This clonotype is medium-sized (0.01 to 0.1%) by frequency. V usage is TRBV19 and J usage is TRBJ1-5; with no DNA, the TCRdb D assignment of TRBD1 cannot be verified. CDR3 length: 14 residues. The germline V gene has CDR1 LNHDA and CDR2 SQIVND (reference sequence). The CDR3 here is CACRQALSNQPQHF.

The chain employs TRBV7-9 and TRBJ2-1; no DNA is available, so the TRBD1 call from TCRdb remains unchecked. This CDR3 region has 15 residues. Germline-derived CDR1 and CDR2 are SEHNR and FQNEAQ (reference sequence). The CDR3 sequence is CASSLALRQGNEQFF. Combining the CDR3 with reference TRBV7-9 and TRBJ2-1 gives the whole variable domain DTGVSQNPRHKITKRGQNVTFRCDPISEHNRLYWYRQTLGQGPEFLTYFQNEAQLEKSRLLSDRFSAERPKGSFSTLEIQRTEQGDSAMYLCASSLALRQGNEQFFGPGTRLTVL.

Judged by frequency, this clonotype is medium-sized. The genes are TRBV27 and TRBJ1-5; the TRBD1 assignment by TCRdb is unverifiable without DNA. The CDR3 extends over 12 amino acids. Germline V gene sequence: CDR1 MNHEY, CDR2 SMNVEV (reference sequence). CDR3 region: CASRQGDQPQHF.

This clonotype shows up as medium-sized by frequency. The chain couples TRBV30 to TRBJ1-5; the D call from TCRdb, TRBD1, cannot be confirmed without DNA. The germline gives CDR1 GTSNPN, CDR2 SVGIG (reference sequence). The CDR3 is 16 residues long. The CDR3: CAWRVGGGNSNQPQHF. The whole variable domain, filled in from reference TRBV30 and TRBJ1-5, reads SQTIHQWPATLVQPVGSPLSLECTVEGTSNPNLYWYRQAAGRGLQLLFYSVGIGQISSEVPQNLSASRPQDRQFILSSKKLLLSDSGFYLCAWRVGGGNSNQPQHFGDGTRLSIL.

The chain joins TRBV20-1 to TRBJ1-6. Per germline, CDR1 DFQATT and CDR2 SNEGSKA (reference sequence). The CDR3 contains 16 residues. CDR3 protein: CSARDPSSSYNSPLHF.

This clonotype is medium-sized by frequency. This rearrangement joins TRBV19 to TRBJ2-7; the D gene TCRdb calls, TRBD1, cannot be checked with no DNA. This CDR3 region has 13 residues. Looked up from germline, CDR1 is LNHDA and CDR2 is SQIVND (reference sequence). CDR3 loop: CASSREWAYEQYF. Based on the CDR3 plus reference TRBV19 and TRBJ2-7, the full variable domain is DGGITQSPKYLFRKEGQNVTLSCEQNLNHDAMYWYRQDPGQGLRLIYYSQIVNDFQKGDIAEGYSVSREKKESFPLTVTSAQKNPTAFYLCASSREWAYEQYFGPGTRLTVT.